These 3 T cell receptor beta chains share one sample of origin, sequenced in a study of T cell responses to AZD1222 COVID-19 vaccine. Clones were sequenced by immunoSEQ multiplex PCR, and TCRdb holds only the in-frame ones, with some missing. The data show about 120,000 clones, 80% to 90% seen once. The input for sequencing was peripheral blood, taken on day 0 of AZD1222 vaccination. These receptors originate from an adult in good health.

The V and J genes are TRBV5-4 and TRBJ2-5, with D perhaps matching TRBD2 (7 bases). V lost 4 bases and J 3 bases, leaving 16 bases between the germline ends. The CDR3 is 15 residues long. Germline loops: CDR1 SGHNT, CDR2 YYREEE (reference sequence). The CDR3 nucleotides read TGTGCCAGCAGCACGGGGGGCGGGGCGGAAGAGACCCAGTACTTC. Its protein product is CASSTGGGAEETQYF.

The chain carries TRBV10-3 and TRBJ1-5, with unresolved D. Germline V gene sequence: CDR1 ENHRY, CDR2 SYGVKD. The V gene lost 4 bases and the J gene lost 8 bases, with 12 bases spanning the gap. The CDR3 totals 13 residues. In nucleotides, the CDR3 is TGTGCCATCAGTGCTCTGGGGAGCGAGCCCCAGCATTTT. It encodes CAISALGSEPQHF.

The chain has TRBV9 and TRBJ2-1; no definite D call. The CDR3 runs to 15 residues. CDR1 is SGDLS, CDR2 YYNGEE, per germline. The V gene lost 0 bases and the J gene lost 0 bases, with 7 bases spanning the gap. CDR3: CASSVEWSSYNEQFF. For the CDR3, the DNA is TGTGCCAGCAGCGTAGAGTGGAGCTCCTACAATGAGCAGTTCTTC. Looking up the rest from reference TRBV9 and TRBJ2-1 gives the full variable domain: DSGVTQTPKHLITATGQRVTLRCSPRSGDLSVYWYQQSLDQGLQFLIQYYNGEERAKGNILERFSAQQFPDLHSELNLSSLELGDSALYFCASSVEWSSYNEQFFGPGTRLTVL.